Described below is a single TCR beta chain sequence and its context. Its recognized antigen is unknown. The sample holds no much larger clone one base away, and base qualities are not on file. The label giving this sample's time point can be read as: before anti-PD-1 therapy. For bulk TCRbeta sequencing, genomic DNA was extracted from tumor biopsies or peripheral blood, and input amounts ranged from roughly 616 ng to 6,004 ng. Every patient had histologically proven advanced or metastatic basal or squamous cell carcinoma and was a poor candidate for surgical resection. The basal cell carcinoma cohort was made up of fewer than 14 patients, and bulk tumor TCR sequencing was performed for seven or eight of these patients. The record originates from a study of T cells in tumors after PD-1 blockade (dated by TCRdb to about 2019). Describing the broader study: Patients with prior checkpoint blockade, systemic immunosuppressant use, or recent radiotherapy or other anti-cancer therapy within 4 weeks were excluded. Patients received pembrolizumab 200 mg every 3 weeks or cemiplimab 350 mg every 2 weeks. Ongoing daily vismodegib 150 mg was also given to a subset of patients during anti-PD-1 treatment. Peripheral blood samples averaged around 110,000 TCR templates (range roughly 24,679-257,772) and around 35,000 unique clonotypes. Using site-matched tumors from BCC or SCC patients sampled before and after anti-PD-1 therapy, the study carried out paired single-cell RNA and TCR sequencing. To compare blood and tumor clonotypes, bulk TCR sequencing was performed on nine to ten peripheral blood samples from a few patients. RECIST version 1.1 was the standard used to evaluate clinical response.

The germline V gene (reference sequence) supplies CDR1 GTSNPN and CDR2 SVGIG. Trimming leaves V shorter by 0 bases and J shorter by 6 bases, with the junction holding 10 bases beyond the gene matches. CDR3 length: 15 amino acids, cysteine to phenylalanine. Just CDR3 DNA is preserved here, 45 bases in frame from base 1. The investigation overall reported the following: Where the novel T cell clones came from was not identified, and possible sources could include lymphoid organs or rare unexpanded clones inside the tumor or in the tumor periphery. Around 42% of TCR clonotypes from the tumor were detected in blood, and certain novel exhausted tumor clones were present in blood collected before treatment, which suggests recruitment from the periphery.

The immunoSEQ platform was used to carry out deep TCRbeta sequencing. The authors' analysis ran thus. Only productive rearrangements were exported from the immunoSEQ Analyzer for downstream analysis. T cell phenotypes were assigned to bulk TCRbeta clonotypes by matching the clonotypes to single-cell RNA+TCR-seq clones with the same TCRbeta sequence. Using bulk TCR sequencing data, clone enrichment in tumor was calculated by dividing a clone's tumor frequency by the same clone's PBMC frequency. GLIPH was used to sort TCRs into specificity groups, which are clusters of distinct TCRs that likely recognize common antigens through shared CDR3 motifs. Drawn from immuneACCESS, this table holds only the in-frame rearrangements with V and J called that TCRdb kept. Clones are partly lost; checked studies trace under half to an unresolved V gene and leave the rest unexplained. For V, J and clone size, that table is used; D and trimming come from the DNA. The sample table holds 60,000 or so clones, of which around three quarters were seen once. The top ten hold around an eighth of the sample.

This TCR came from a human donor with basal cell carcinoma. Here the chain combines TRBV30 and TRBJ2-7, with TRBD1 matching 8 junction bases. Specimen: PBMCs, collected before anti-PD-1 treatment. The nucleotide sequence is given as TGTGCCTGGAGTGTAATGAACAGGGGGGCGCGCGAGCAGTACTTC. It is translated as CAWSVMNRGAREQYF.